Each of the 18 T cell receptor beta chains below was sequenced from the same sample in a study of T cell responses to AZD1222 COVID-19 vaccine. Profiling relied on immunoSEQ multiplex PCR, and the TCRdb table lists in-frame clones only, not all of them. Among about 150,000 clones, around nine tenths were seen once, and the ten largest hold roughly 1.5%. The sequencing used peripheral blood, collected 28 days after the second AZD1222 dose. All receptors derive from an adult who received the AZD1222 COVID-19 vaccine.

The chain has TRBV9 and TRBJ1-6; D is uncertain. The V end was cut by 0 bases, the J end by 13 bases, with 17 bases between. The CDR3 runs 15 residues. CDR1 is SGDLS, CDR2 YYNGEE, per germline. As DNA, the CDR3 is TGTGCCAGCAGCGTAGCCCCAAACTTGAAGGGCCCCCTCCACTTT. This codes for CASSVAPNLKGPLHF.

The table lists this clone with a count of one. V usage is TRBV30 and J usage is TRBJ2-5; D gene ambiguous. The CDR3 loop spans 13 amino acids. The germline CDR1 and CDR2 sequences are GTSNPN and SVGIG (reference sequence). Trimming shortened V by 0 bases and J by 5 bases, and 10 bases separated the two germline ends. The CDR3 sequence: CAWSVHPLETQYF. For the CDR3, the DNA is TGTGCCTGGAGTGTACATCCACTGGAGACCCAGTACTTC.

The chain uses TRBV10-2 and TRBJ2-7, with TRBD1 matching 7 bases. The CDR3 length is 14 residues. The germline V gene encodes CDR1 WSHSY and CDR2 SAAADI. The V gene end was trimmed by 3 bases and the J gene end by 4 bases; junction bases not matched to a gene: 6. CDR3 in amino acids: CASSDWDSYYEQYF. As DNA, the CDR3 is TGCGCCAGCAGTGACTGGGACAGCTATTACGAGCAGTACTTC.

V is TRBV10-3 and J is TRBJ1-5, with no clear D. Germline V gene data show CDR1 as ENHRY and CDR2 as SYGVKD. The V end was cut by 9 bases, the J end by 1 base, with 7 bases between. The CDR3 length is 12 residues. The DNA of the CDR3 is TGTGCCATAAGCAGGAGCAATCAGCCCCAGCATTTT. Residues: CAISRSNQPQHF.

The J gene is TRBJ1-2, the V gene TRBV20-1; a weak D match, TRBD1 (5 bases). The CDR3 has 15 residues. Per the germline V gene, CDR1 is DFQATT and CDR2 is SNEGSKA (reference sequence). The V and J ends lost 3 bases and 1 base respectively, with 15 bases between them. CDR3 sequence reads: CSASRDGGVNYGYTF. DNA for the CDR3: TGCAGTGCTAGTCGGGACGGGGGAGTTAACTATGGCTACACCTTC.

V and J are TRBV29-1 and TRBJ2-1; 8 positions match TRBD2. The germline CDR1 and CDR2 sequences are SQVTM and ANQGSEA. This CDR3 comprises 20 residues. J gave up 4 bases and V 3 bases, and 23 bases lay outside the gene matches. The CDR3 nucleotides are TGCAGCGTTGAGTCTGGGGACCCAGTGGACCCTAGCGGGCCGTACAATGAGCAGTTCTTC. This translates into CSVESGDPVDPSGPYNEQFF.

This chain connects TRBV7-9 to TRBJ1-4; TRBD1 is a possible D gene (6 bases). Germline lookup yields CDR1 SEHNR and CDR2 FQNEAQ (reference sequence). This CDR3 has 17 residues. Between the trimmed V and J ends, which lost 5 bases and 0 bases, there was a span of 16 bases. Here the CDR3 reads CASSANRDTPTNEKLFF. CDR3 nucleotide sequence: TGTGCCAGCAGCGCAAACCGGGACACACCAACTAATGAAAAACTGTTTTTT.

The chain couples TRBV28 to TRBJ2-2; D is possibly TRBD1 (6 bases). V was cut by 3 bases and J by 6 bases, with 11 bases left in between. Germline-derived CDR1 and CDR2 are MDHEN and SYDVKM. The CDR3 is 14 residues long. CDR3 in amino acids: CASSLPQGSGELFF. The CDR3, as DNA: TGTGCCAGCAGTTTGCCACAGGGCTCCGGGGAGCTGTTTTTT.

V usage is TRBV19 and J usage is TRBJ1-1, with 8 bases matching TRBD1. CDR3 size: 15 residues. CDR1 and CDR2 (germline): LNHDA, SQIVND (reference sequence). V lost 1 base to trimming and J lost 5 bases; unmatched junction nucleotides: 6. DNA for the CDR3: TGTGCCAGTAGTATAGGGCCCCAGGGGGCGACTGAAGCTTTCTTT. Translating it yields CASSIGPQGATEAFF.

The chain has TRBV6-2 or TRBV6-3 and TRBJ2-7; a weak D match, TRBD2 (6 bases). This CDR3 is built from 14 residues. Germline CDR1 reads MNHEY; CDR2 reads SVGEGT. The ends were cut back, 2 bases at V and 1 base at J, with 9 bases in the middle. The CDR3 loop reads CASSYGTLSYEQYF. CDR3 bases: TGTGCCAGCAGTTACGGGACTTTATCCTACGAGCAGTACTTC.

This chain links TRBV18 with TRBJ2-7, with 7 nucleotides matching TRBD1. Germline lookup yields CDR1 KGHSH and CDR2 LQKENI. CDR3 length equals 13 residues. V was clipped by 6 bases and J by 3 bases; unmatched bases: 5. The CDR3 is CASSPRQGYEQYF. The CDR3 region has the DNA TGTGCCAGCTCCCCCCGACAGGGCTACGAGCAGTACTTC.

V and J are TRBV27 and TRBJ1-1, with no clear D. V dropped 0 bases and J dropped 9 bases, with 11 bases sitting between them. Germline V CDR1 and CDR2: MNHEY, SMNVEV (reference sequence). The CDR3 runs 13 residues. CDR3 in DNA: TGTGCCAGCAGTTTATCCCCGGCCGCCCAAGCTTTCTTT. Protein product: CASSLSPAAQAFF.

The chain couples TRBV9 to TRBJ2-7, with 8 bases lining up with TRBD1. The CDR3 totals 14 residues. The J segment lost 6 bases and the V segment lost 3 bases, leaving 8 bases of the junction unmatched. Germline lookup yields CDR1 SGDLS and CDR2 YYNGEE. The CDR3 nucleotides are TGTGCCAGCAGCGAGAGATGGACAGGGTCCGAGCAGTACTTC. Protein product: CASSERWTGSEQYF. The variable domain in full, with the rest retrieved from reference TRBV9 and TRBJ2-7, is DSGVTQTPKHLITATGQRVTLRCSPRSGDLSVYWYQQSLDQGLQFLIQYYNGEERAKGNILERFSAQQFPDLHSELNLSSLELGDSALYFCASSERWTGSEQYFGPGTRLTVT.

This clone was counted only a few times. This CDR3 is CASSLGRRNQPQHF. The CDR3 DNA reads TGTGCCAGCAGCTTGGGGCGGCGGAATCAGCCCCAGCATTTT. The chain uses TRBV5-8 and TRBJ1-5; D not resolved. Germline lookup yields CDR1 SGHTS and CDR2 YDEGEE. The CDR3 runs to 14 residues. V lost 0 bases to trimming and J lost 4 bases, with 8 bases between them.

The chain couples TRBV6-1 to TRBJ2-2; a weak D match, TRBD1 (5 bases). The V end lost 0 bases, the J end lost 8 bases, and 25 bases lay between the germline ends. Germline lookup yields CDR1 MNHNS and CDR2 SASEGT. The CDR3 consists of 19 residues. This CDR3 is CASSEAPVGPLGPSGELFF. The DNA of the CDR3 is TGTGCCAGCAGTGAAGCCCCTGTGGGGCCCCTGGGGCCGAGTGGGGAGCTGTTTTTT.

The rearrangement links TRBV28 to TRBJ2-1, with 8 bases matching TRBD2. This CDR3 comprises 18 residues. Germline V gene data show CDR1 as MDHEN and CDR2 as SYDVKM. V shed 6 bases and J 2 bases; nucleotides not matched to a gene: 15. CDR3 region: CASRGSGAGVVPYNEQFF. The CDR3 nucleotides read TGTGCCAGCAGGGGCTCCGGAGCGGGAGTTGTCCCCTACAATGAGCAGTTCTTC.

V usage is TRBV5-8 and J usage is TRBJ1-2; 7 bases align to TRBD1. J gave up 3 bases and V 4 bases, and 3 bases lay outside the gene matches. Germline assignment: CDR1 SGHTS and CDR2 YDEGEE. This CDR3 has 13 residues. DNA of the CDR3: TGTGCCAGCAGCCAACAGGGGTACTATGGCTACACCTTC. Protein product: CASSQQGYYGYTF.

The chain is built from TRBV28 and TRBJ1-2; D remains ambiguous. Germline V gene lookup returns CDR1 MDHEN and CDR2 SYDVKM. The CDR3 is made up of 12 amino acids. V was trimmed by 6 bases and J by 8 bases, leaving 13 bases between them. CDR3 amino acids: CASRVQSGGYTF. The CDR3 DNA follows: TGTGCCAGCAGGGTTCAATCCGGGGGCTACACCTTC.